This TCR beta chain is from a study of cytomegalovirus exposure and HLA in healthy donors. Whole-study context: Previous work identified 100 million or so unique TCR beta sequences from roughly 180 million T cells.

V lost 7 bases to trimming and J lost 6 bases, with 17 bases between them. This CDR3 has 13 amino acids. CDR1 SGDLS and CDR2 YYNGEE come from the germline V gene. Amplification used 60 Vbeta primers and 13 Jbeta primers. TCRdb's table, derived via immunoSEQ multiplex PCR, lists solely in-frame clones and lacks some. The data contain about 110,000 clones, roughly three quarters of them singletons. About this clone: Its specificity is unknown.

Whole-study findings and limits: The authors later linked a missense DCLRE1C variant to TCR beta V- and J-gene trimming. Later work found most CMV-associated TCR beta chains apparently HLA-restricted. Solely CMV serostatus was available to characterize immune exposure.

The sequence came from a man in his forties in good health and CMV-seronegative. Sequencing was performed on PBMCs. The rearrangement uses TRBV9 and TRBJ2-7, with D maybe TRBD1 (5 bases). The CDR3 DNA follows: TGTGCCAGCGGTGACAGAGTGCCTAGCGAGCAGTACTTC. This codes for CASGDRVPSEQYF. The variable domain in full, with the rest retrieved from reference TRBV9 and TRBJ2-7, is DSGVTQTPKHLITATGQRVTLRCSPRSGDLSVYWYQQSLDQGLQFLIQYYNGEERAKGNILERFSAQQFPDLHSELNLSSLELGDSALYFCASGDRVPSEQYFGPGTRLTVT.